The 20 T cell receptor beta chains in this list originate from one sample, sequenced in a study of shared clonotypes between healthy human individuals. Data came from immunoSEQ multiplex PCR; TCRdb stores just in-frame clones and leaves some out. The sample records 1.6 million or so clones, roughly 97% being singletons. Sequencing was carried out using naive CD4+ T cells sorted from blood. Subset denoted: CD45RA+ positively selected. These receptors originate from a man aged 30 to 39 in good health.

This rearrangement joins TRBV6-1 to TRBJ1-2; D gene uncertain. The CDR3 totals 12 residues. Trimming cost V 6 bases and J 8 bases, with 13 bases left between them. Per the germline V gene, CDR1 is MNHNS and CDR2 is SASEGT. Here the CDR3 DNA reads TGTGCCAGCAGCCCCCTGGGCCCCGGCTACACCTTC. Translating gives CASSPLGPGYTF.

The chain carries TRBV5-6 and TRBJ1-2, with 10 positions matching TRBD1. CDR1 is SGHDT, CDR2 YYEEEE, per germline. The CDR3 is 14 amino acids. The J segment lost 4 bases and the V segment lost 4 bases, leaving 4 bases of the junction unmatched. The CDR3, as DNA: TGTGCCAGCAGCCAGGGACAGGGGACCTATGGCTACACCTTC. Translated: CASSQGQGTYGYTF.

This clone has only one observation. The V and J genes are TRBV11-3 and TRBJ2-1, with 11 bases aligning to TRBD2. The trim removed 5 bases at V and 8 bases at J, leaving 8 bases unmatched. CDR1 is SGHNT and CDR2 is YENEEA in the germline V gene. The length of the CDR3 is 15 residues. The CDR3 nucleotides are TGTGCCAGCAGCCCGGGACTAGCGGCGGTGCATGAGCAGTTCTTC. It yields the protein CASSPGLAAVHEQFF. The full variable domain, completed using reference TRBV11-3 and TRBJ2-1, is EAGVVQSPRYKIIEKKQPVAFWCNPISGHNTLYWYLQNLGQGPELLIRYENEEAVDDSQLPKDRFSAERLKGVDSTLKIQPAELGDSAVYLCASSPGLAAVHEQFFGPGTRLTVL.

The chain combines TRBV2 with TRBJ2-7; 7 nucleotides match TRBD1. Per the germline V gene, CDR1 is SNHLY and CDR2 is FYNNEI. The length of the CDR3 is 15 residues. With 6 bases clipped from V and 4 bases from J, the junction kept 12 bases outside the gene matches. Here the CDR3 reads CASRVPGQKPYEQYF. The CDR3 region has the DNA TGTGCCAGCAGGGTTCCGGGACAGAAACCATACGAGCAGTACTTC.

The CDR3: CASSDGTSSTDTQYF. The CDR3 nucleotides read TGTGCCAGCAGTGACGGGACTAGCAGCACAGATACGCAGTATTTT. The chain couples TRBV6-4 to TRBJ2-3; TRBD2 agrees at 9 bases. V dropped 2 bases and J dropped 0; count of bases not matched to a gene: 0. This CDR3 has 15 amino acids. Germline V gene sequence: CDR1 MRHNA, CDR2 SNTAGT.

J is TRBJ2-1 and V is TRBV4-3; 8 bases are a match to TRBD2. Germline V gene sequence: CDR1 LGHNA, CDR2 YSLEER. Trimming removed 3 bases from V and 9 bases from J; junction bases left unmatched: 7. The CDR3 contains 14 residues. As DNA, the CDR3 is TGCGCCAGCAGCCACCTCGGACTAGCTGGTGAGCAGTTCTTC. This sequence encodes CASSHLGLAGEQFF.

This chain joins TRBV6-1 and TRBJ1-4; D not resolved. CDR3 length: 12 amino acids. V lost 2 bases to trimming and J lost 10 bases, with 8 bases between them. From germline, CDR1 is MNHNS and CDR2 SASEGT. CDR3: CASSELGVKLFF. The CDR3 nucleotides are TGTGCCAGCAGTGAACTTGGGGTAAAACTGTTTTTT.

The rearrangement links TRBV5-4 to TRBJ2-5; D uncertain. The CDR3 has 13 residues. Trimming shortened V by 0 bases and J by 6 bases, and 9 bases separated the two germline ends. Germline assignment: CDR1 SGHNT and CDR2 YYREEE (reference sequence). This CDR3 is CASSLGFSKTQYF. In DNA form, the CDR3 reads TGTGCCAGCAGCTTGGGTTTCTCGAAGACCCAGTACTTC. Combining the CDR3 with reference TRBV5-4 and TRBJ2-5 gives the whole variable domain ETGVTQSPTHLIKTRGQQVTLRCSSQSGHNTVSWYQQALGQGPQFIFQYYREEENGRGNFPPRFSGLQFPNYSSELNVNALELDDSALYLCASSLGFSKTQYFGPGTRLLVL.

The chain employs TRBV18 and TRBJ2-1, with 8 bases that match TRBD2. The CDR3 has 14 amino acids. Trimming took 7 bases from V and 3 from J; bases not matched to a gene: 5. Per the germline V gene, CDR1 is KGHSH and CDR2 is LQKENI. DNA for the CDR3: TGTGCCAGCTGCCCCGGGACTAGCTACAATGAGCAGTTCTTC. It yields the protein CASCPGTSYNEQFF.

CDR3 nucleotides: TGCGCCAGCAGTCAAAGGGGGGAGACCCAGTACTTC. Its translation is CASSQRGETQYF. The chain couples TRBV5-1 to TRBJ2-5; a possible D gene is TRBD1 (6 bases). The CDR3 spans 12 residues. Germline assignment: CDR1 SGHRS and CDR2 YFSETQ. Deletions cut 5 bases from V and 5 bases from J, with 10 bases between.

This clone was detected once. The rearrangement joins TRBV7-9 to TRBJ2-7; D may be TRBD1 (6 bases). Germline assignment: CDR1 SEHNR and CDR2 FQNEAQ (reference sequence). Trimming stripped 5 bases from V and 3 bases from J, with 17 bases between. This CDR3 spans 15 amino acids. CDR3 sequence: CASSPDRKVNYEQYF. The CDR3 bases are TGTGCCAGCAGCCCCGACAGGAAAGTGAACTACGAGCAGTACTTC. Supplemented by reference TRBV7-9 and TRBJ2-7, the full variable domain reads DTGVSQNPRHKITKRGQNVTFRCDPISEHNRLYWYRQTLGQGPEFLTYFQNEAQLEKSRLLSDRFSAERPKGSFSTLEIQRTEQGDSAMYLCASSPDRKVNYEQYFGPGTRLTVT.

The V call is TRBV19, the J call TRBJ2-6, with D perhaps matching TRBD2 (5 bases). Trimming stripped 6 bases from V and 1 base from J, with 19 bases between. The CDR3 is made up of 18 amino acids. Germline CDR1 reads LNHDA; CDR2 reads SQIVND (reference sequence). DNA of the CDR3: TGTGCCAGTAGCGGCCGGCTAGCTATGAAATCTGGGGCCAACGTCCTGACTTTC. Amino acids: CASSGRLAMKSGANVLTF.

Here the CDR3 DNA reads TGTGCCAGCAGCTTAGCATGGGTCGAGGAGCAGTACTTC. Its protein is CASSLAWVEEQYF. This chain connects TRBV7-8 to TRBJ2-7; D ambiguous. V lost 0 bases to trimming and J lost 7 bases, with 10 bases between them. This CDR3 has 13 amino acids. Germline CDR1 reads SGHVS; CDR2 reads FQNEAQ.

As for this clone: Other DNA sequences of this sample code for an identical CDR3. The V and J genes are TRBV9 and TRBJ1-5, with D tentatively TRBD1 (5 bases). The germline V gene encodes CDR1 SGDLS and CDR2 YYNGEE. Trimming took off 3 bases at V and 0 bases at J, with 7 bases between the two ends. The CDR3 runs 14 residues. The CDR3 region has the DNA TGTGCCAGCAGCGCTACAGGTAGCAATCAGCCCCAGCATTTT. Its translation: CASSATGSNQPQHF.

The rearrangement links TRBV6-5 to TRBJ1-1; D is uncertain. The ends were cut back, 5 bases at V and 4 bases at J, with 17 bases in the middle. This CDR3 is built from 15 residues. Germline CDR1 MNHEY, CDR2 SVGAGI. The CDR3 sequence: CASSHPRGRPTEAFF. CDR3 coding DNA: TGTGCCAGCAGTCACCCCCGTGGCAGGCCCACTGAAGCTTTCTTT.

The chain uses TRBV10-3 and TRBJ2-5; TRBD2 matches at 10 bases. Germline CDR1 is ENHRY and CDR2 is SYGVKD. This CDR3 has 18 amino acids. J gave up 0 bases and V 6 bases, and 13 bases lay outside the gene matches. CDR3 protein: CAIRGAQGSGRNQETQYF. The CDR3 bases are TGTGCCATCAGGGGGGCCCAGGGTAGCGGGAGGAACCAAGAGACCCAGTACTTC.

The chain recombines TRBV29-1 with TRBJ2-1, with TRBD2 matching over 7 bases. This CDR3 contains 14 residues. V was pared by 8 bases and J by 7 bases, with 14 bases of the junction left unmatched. Germline assignment: CDR1 SQVTM and CDR2 ANQGSEA. DNA of the CDR3: TGCAGCCTCACCGGGGCGGGAGTAGGAAATGAGCAGTTCTTC. It codes for CSLTGAGVGNEQFF.

The genes are TRBV6-1 and TRBJ2-7, with 7 nucleotides matching TRBD2. This CDR3 is built from 14 residues. Germline V gene sequence: CDR1 MNHNS, CDR2 SASEGT. The V segment lost 2 bases and the J segment 0 bases; nucleotides outside the gene matches: 1. CDR3 in amino acids: CASSERGVSYEQYF. As DNA, the CDR3 is TGTGCCAGCAGTGAACGGGGGGTCTCCTACGAGCAGTACTTC.

This rearrangement joins TRBV4-1 to TRBJ2-1; 7 bases agree with TRBD2. With V trimmed by 0 bases and J by 2 bases, 7 bases remained unmatched. CDR1 is MGHRA, CDR2 YSYEKL, per germline. The CDR3 has 17 residues. The DNA for the CDR3 is TGCGCCAGCAGCCAAGATGAGCCTAGCGGCACCTACAATGAGCAGTTCTTC. Amino acids: CASSQDEPSGTYNEQFF.

V gene TRBV18 combines with J gene TRBJ2-2, with unresolved D. This CDR3 comprises 15 residues. Germline assignment: CDR1 KGHSH and CDR2 LQKENI. V was shortened by 1 base and J by 4 bases, with 10 bases between the two germline ends. The CDR3 bases are TGTGCCAGCTCACCACAAGTTGTGGGCACCGGGGAGCTGTTTTTT. This encodes CASSPQVVGTGELFF. The full variable domain, completed using reference TRBV18 and TRBJ2-2, is NAGVMQNPRHLVRRRGQEARLRCSPMKGHSHVYWYRQLPEEGLKFMVYLQKENIIDESGMPKERFSAEFPKEGPSILRIQQVVRGDSAAYFCASSPQVVGTGELFFGEGSRLTVL.